What follows is one T cell receptor beta chain and its context. Its antigen is currently unknown. CDR1 and CDR2 from the germline V gene are MNHEY and SVGEGT. The CDR3 sequence is 15 residues long. The ends lost 2 bases at V and 7 bases at J; junction bases unmatched: 3. This sample was taken from a study of T cell repertoires in cytomegalovirus infection. At the level of the study: CMV infection together with matching HLA type was indicated by public TCR beta signatures. General observations from the study: HLA-C-restricted CMV-specific TCR beta clonotypes were dominant in the ex vivo response. The study identified carriers of CMV plus the relevant HLA from cumulative public TCR beta family frequency.

TCRdb ran MiXCR on the reads and lists one entry per CDR3 protein. The top ten hold approximately 8% of the sample, which has some 600,000 distinct CDR3 sequences, approximately 25% seen once. The sequenced sample consisted of CD8+ T cells from PBMCs. This chain uses TRBV6-2 or TRBV6-3 with TRBJ2-4; TRBD2 matches 12 bases. The source of this sequence is a human donor in good health (CMV status not recorded). Some clones in this sample may be carry-over from other donors' samples. The CDR3 DNA reads TGTGCCAGCAGTTACCGACTAGCGGGGGTGAACATTCAGTACTTC. This sequence encodes CASSYRLAGVNIQYF.